This is a list of T cell receptor beta chains from one sample in a study of blood T cell repertoires in COVID-19. Repertoires were generated with immunoSEQ multiplex PCR, while TCRdb's copy carries only in-frame clones and drops some. Counted here are some 350,000 clones, 90% occurring once; the ten biggest clones make up roughly 6.8%. The specimen sequenced was peripheral blood. These receptor sequences come from a man between 18 and 35 years old with active or convalescent COVID-19. The CDR3 runs from the conserved cysteine through the conserved F or W. Each record gives: V gene, D gene, clone size, J gene, CDR3 DNA, CDR3 protein. D genes are given only for firm matches. Part of the rows lack a size; the others show once, few, many or a class for expanded clones.

TRBV6-5	.	.	TRBJ2-1	TGTGCCAGCACCACGACAACTGGCAATGAGCAGTTCTTC	CASTTTTGNEQFF
TRBV19	.	.	TRBJ2-2	.	CASSISAPGYGGELFF
TRBV4-2	TRBD2	.	TRBJ2-7	TGTGCCAGCAGCCAGGCCGAGACTAGCGGGGGAGCCGAGCAGTACTTC	CASSQAETSGGAEQYF
TRBV3-1/TRBV3-2	.	.	TRBJ2-7	TGTGCCAGCAGCCAAGGGGGGGGTGTACGGACAGCCGACTTAATATACTCCTACGAGCAGTACTTC	CASSQGGGVRTADLIYSYEQYF
TRBV7-8	TRBD2	.	TRBJ2-1	TGTGCCAGCAGCTTGAGGCGGGGGACTTACAATGAGCAGTTCTTC	CASSLRRGTYNEQFF
TRBV28	TRBD1	.	TRBJ1-1	TGTGCCAGCAGTCCCACCTTAGGGGGCGGTTCCGAAGCTTTCTTT	CASSPTLGGGSEAFF
TRBV5-1	TRBD1	.	TRBJ2-1	TGCGCCAGCAGCTTGAGGGACAGGGGATACAATGAGCAGTTCTTC	CASSLRDRGYNEQFF
TRBV5-4	.	.	TRBJ2-1	TGTGCCAGCAGCTTGTATGGTTCTAGCCCCCATGAGCAGTTCTTC	CASSLYGSSPHEQFF
TRBV7-6	.	few	TRBJ1-5	TGTGCCAGCAGCGCGGGGAGCAATCAGCCCCAGCATTTT	CASSAGSNQPQHF
TRBV29-1	TRBD1	once	TRBJ2-7	TGCAGCGTCCGGCCGAAGACAGGGGGTTCGGGCGAGCAGTACTTC	CSVRPKTGGSGEQYF
TRBV6-4	.	.	TRBJ1-1	TGTGCCAGCAGTGACTCCGGAGGAGGACGGAGCACTGAAGCTTTCTTT	CASSDSGGGRSTEAFF
TRBV12-3/TRBV12-4	.	.	TRBJ1-2	TGTGCCAGCAGTTTAAACAGGTTTTATGGCTACACCTTC	CASSLNRFYGYTF
TRBV5-4	.	.	TRBJ1-6	TGTGCCAGCAGCTTGGTCGGGATGAACAATTCACCCCTCCACTTT	CASSLVGMNNSPLHF
TRBV10-3	.	.	TRBJ2-5	TGTGCCATCAGTGAGTTGGACAGAGAGACCCAGTACTTC	CAISELDRETQYF
TRBV27	.	.	TRBJ2-1	TGTGCCAGCAGCTGGCCCGGCGGGGAGCAGTTCTTC	CASSWPGGEQFF
TRBV30	.	.	TRBJ1-5	TGTGCCTGGAGCGACAGGAATCAGCCCCAGCATTTT	CAWSDRNQPQHF
TRBV27	TRBD2	.	TRBJ2-7	TGTGCCAGCTCCGTAGCGGGGATCGCCTACGAGCAGTACTTC	CASSVAGIAYEQYF
TRBV4-3	TRBD1	.	TRBJ1-2	TGCGCCAGCAGGCAAAACAGACAGGGAACATATGGCTACACCTTC	CASRQNRQGTYGYTF
TRBV7-2	.	.	TRBJ2-1	TGTGCCAGCAGCTTAGAACACCTCAATGAGCAGTTCTTC	CASSLEHLNEQFF
TRBV7-6	.	.	TRBJ1-4	TGTGCCAGCAGCTTGGGTTTCCGGACAGCAACTAATGAAAAACTGTTTTTT	CASSLGFRTATNEKLFF
TRBV5-4	.	.	TRBJ2-1	TGTGCCAGCAGCCCCTCGCTAGATTACAATGAGCAGTTCTTC	CASSPSLDYNEQFF
TRBV27	.	.	TRBJ1-4	TGTGCCAGCAGTTCGATACCCAGGGGTTCTGAAAAACTGTTTTTT	CASSSIPRGSEKLFF
TRBV9	.	.	TRBJ2-7	TGTGCCAGCAGCGTAGAAGAGGGTGGGTACGAGCAGTACTTC	CASSVEEGGYEQYF
TRBV11-2	.	.	TRBJ1-5	TGTGCCAGCAGCTTAGATAGTCAGCCCCAGCATTTT	CASSLDSQPQHF
TRBV27	.	.	TRBJ1-2	TGTGCCAGCAGTCGCTCACAGGGATTCGACTATGGCTACACCTTC	CASSRSQGFDYGYTF
TRBV5-6	.	.	TRBJ1-5	TGTGCCAGCAGCTTAGGTTCGGGGGGCGCGGACCGACATCAGCCCCAGCATTTT	CASSLGSGGADRHQPQHF
TRBV28	.	.	TRBJ1-4	TGTGCCAGCAAGGACAGCTCGGGTGAAAAACTGTTTTTT	CASKDSSGEKLFF
TRBV9	.	.	TRBJ2-2	TGTGCCAGCTGCCCCGTTGACAGCGCGAACACCGGGGAGCTGTTTTTT	CASCPVDSANTGELFF
TRBV28	.	.	TRBJ2-7	TGTGCCAGCAATTTACGGGTTCCGTGGTCCTACGAGCAGTACTTC	CASNLRVPWSYEQYF